This paragraph reports one T cell receptor beta chain. Using immunoSEQ multiplex PCR, the repertoire was profiled, and TCRdb retains in-frame clones only, with some absent. The table has roughly 150,000 clones, approximately 87% seen once. The V end lost 3 bases, the J end lost 7 bases, and 9 bases lay between the germline ends. The CDR3 extends over 12 amino acids. Germline CDR1 reads LNHDA; CDR2 reads SQIVND (reference sequence). The source of the sample is a study of blood T cell repertoires in COVID-19. As for the study in general: Researchers got acute and convalescent COVID-19 samples from the United States, Italy and Spain. The cDNA or gDNA used as material had been derived from T cells, B-cell-depleted T cells, or PBMCs.

This TCR was recovered from a woman in her 70s with acute or convalescent COVID-19. Sequences were obtained from peripheral blood. The chain is built from TRBV19 and TRBJ1-2; the D gene is possibly TRBD1 (5 bases). For the CDR3, the DNA is TGTGCCAGTAGTATTGGAGGGGCTGGCTACACCTTC. Residues: CASSIGGAGYTF.